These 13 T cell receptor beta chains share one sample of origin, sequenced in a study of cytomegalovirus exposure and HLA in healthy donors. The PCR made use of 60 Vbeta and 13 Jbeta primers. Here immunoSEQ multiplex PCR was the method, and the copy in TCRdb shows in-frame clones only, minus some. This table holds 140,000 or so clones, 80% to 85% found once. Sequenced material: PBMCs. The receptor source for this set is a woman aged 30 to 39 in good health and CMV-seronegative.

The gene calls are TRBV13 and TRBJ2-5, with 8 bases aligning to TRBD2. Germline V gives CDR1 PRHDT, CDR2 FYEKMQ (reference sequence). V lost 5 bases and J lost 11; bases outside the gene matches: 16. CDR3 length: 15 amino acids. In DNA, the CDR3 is TGTGCCAGCAGCGAAAGGAGCGGGGGCCCATTCAAGCAGTACTTC. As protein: CASSERSGGPFKQYF. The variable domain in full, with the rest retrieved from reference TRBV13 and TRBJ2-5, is AAGVIQSPRHLIKEKRETATLKCYPIPRHDTVYWYQQGPGQDPQFLISFYEKMQSDKGSIPDRFSAQQFSDYHSELNMSSLELGDSALYFCASSERSGGPFKQYFGPGTRLLVL.

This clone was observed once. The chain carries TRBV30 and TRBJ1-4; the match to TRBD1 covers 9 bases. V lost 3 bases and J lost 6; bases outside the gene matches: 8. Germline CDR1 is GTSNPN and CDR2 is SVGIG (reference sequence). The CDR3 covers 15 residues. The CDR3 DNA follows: TGTGCCTGGAGCCGAAACAGGGGGCGAGATGAAAAACTGTTTTTT. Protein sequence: CAWSRNRGRDEKLFF.

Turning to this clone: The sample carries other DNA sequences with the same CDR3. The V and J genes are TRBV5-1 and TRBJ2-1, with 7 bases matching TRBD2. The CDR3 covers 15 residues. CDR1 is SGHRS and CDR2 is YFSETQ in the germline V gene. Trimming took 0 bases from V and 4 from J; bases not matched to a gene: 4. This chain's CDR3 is CASSLGQGGYNEQFF. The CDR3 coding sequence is TGCGCCAGCAGCTTGGGTCAGGGAGGGTACAATGAGCAGTTCTTC.

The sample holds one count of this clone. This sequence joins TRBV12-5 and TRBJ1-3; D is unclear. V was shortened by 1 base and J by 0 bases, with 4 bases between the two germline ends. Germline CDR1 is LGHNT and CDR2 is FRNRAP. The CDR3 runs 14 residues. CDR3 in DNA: TGTGCTAGTGGTTTGGGGAGCTCTGGAAACACCATATATTTT. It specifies CASGLGSSGNTIYF.

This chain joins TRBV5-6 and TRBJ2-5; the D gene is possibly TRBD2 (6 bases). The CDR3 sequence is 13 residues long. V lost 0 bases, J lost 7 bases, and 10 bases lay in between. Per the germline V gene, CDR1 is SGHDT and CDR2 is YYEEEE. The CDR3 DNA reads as TGTGCCAGCAGCTTGGGAAGGGGAGGGACCCAGTACTTC. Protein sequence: CASSLGRGGTQYF.

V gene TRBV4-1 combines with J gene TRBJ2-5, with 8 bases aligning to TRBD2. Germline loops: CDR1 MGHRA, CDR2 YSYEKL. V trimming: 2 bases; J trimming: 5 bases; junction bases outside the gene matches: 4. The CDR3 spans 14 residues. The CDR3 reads CASSQTGLVETQYF. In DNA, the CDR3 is TGCGCCAGCAGCCAAACGGGACTAGTGGAGACCCAGTACTTC.

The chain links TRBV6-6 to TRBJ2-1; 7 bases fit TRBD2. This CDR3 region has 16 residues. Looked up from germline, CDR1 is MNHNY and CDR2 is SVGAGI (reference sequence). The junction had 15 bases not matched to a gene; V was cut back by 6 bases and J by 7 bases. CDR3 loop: CASRSLRTRRINEQFF. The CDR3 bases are TGTGCCAGCAGGAGCCTCCGGACTAGGCGAATTAATGAGCAGTTCTTC.

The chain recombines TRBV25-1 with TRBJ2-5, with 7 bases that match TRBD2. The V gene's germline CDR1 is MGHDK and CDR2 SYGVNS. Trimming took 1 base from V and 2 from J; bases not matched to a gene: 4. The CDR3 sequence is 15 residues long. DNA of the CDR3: TGTGCCAGCAGTGAATTCCGGGGGGATCAAGAGACCCAGTACTTC. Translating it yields CASSEFRGDQETQYF. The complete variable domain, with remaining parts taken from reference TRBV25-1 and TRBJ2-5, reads EADIYQTPRYLVIGTGKKITLECSQTMGHDKMYWYQQDPGMELHLIHYSYGVNSTEKGDLSSESTVSRIRTEHFPLTLESARPSHTSQYLCASSEFRGDQETQYFGPGTRLLVL.

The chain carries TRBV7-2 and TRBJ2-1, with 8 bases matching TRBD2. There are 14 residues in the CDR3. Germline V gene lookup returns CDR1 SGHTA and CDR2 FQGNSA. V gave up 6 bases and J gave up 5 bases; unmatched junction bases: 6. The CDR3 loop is CTSRGGGRDNEQFF. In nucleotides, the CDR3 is TGTACCAGCAGGGGCGGGGGGCGTGACAATGAGCAGTTCTTC.

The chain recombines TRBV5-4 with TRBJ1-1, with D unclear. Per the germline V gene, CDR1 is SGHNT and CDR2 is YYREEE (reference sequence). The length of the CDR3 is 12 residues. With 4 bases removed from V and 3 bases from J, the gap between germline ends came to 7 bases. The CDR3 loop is CASSVDYTEAFF. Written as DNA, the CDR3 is TGTGCCAGCAGCGTGGACTACACTGAAGCTTTCTTT. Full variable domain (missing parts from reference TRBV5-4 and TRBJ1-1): ETGVTQSPTHLIKTRGQQVTLRCSSQSGHNTVSWYQQALGQGPQFIFQYYREEENGRGNFPPRFSGLQFPNYSSELNVNALELDDSALYLCASSVDYTEAFFGQGTRLTVV.

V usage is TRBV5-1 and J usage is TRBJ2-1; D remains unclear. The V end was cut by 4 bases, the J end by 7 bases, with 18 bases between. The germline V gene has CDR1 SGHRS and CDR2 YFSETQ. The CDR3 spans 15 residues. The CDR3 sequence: CASSPLTYYGNEQFF. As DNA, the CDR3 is TGCGCCAGCAGCCCCCTGACATATTATGGAAATGAGCAGTTCTTC.

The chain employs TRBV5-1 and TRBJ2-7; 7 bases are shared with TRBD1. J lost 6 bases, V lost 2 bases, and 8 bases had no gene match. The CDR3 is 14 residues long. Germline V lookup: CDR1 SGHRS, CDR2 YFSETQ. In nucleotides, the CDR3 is TGCGCCAGCAGCTTTCCGGGACAGACAGGCGAGCAGTACTTC. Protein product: CASSFPGQTGEQYF. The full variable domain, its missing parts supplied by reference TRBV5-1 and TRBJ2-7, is KAGVTQTPRYLIKTRGQQVTLSCSPISGHRSVSWYQQTPGQGLQFLFEYFSETQRNKGNFPGRFSGRQFSNSRSEMNVSTLELGDSALYLCASSFPGQTGEQYFGPGTRLTVT.

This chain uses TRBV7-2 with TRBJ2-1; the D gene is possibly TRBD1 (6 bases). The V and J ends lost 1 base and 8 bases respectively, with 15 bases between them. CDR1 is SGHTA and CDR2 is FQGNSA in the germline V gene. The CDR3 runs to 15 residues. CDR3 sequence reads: CASSLVGFRGDEQFF. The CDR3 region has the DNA TGTGCCAGCAGCTTAGTGGGGTTCAGGGGCGATGAGCAGTTCTTC.